This T cell receptor (beta chain) was captured in a study of vaccination and CD4 T cells after COVID-19. Germline V gene lookup returns CDR1 MNHEY and CDR2 SVGAGI. There are 17 residues in the CDR3. The J segment lost 3 bases and the V segment lost 0 bases, leaving 8 bases of the junction unmatched. This clonotype was detected only a few times. Its antigen is still unknown. Sequenced with the Oncomine TCR Beta short-read assay was DNA taken from cultured CD4+ T cells. MiXCR, applied by TCRdb to the PCR reads, yields one record per CDR3 protein. The sample has around 19,000 distinct CDR3 sequences, 50% to 65% seen once. Treatment given: roughly nine-day PBMC culture with coronavirus spike peptide pools or control peptides (ViraFEST assay).

The chain is built from TRBV6-5 and TRBJ2-1; TRBD2 agrees at 7 bases. This sequence originates from a human donor who had recovered from COVID-19. Sequences were obtained from CD4+ T cells from blood, cultured in vitro. In DNA form, the CDR3 reads TGTGCCAGCAGTTACTCCGGTCCGGGAGGATTCTACAATGAGCAGTTCTTC. It translates to CASSYSGPGGFYNEQFF.